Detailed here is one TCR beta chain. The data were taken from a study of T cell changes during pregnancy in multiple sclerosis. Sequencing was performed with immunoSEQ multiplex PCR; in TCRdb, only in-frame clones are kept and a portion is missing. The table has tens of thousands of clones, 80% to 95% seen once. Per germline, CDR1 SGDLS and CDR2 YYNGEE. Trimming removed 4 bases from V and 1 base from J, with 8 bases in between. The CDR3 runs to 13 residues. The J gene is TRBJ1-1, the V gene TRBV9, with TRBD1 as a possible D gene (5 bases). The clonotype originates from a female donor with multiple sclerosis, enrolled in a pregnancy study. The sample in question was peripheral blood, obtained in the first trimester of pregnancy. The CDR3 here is CASSFGQNTEAFF. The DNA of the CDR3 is TGTGCCAGCAGCTTCGGACAGAACACTGAAGCTTTCTTT. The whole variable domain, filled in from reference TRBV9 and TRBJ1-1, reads DSGVTQTPKHLITATGQRVTLRCSPRSGDLSVYWYQQSLDQGLQFLIQYYNGEERAKGNILERFSAQQFPDLHSELNLSSLELGDSALYFCASSFGQNTEAFFGQGTRLTVV.